This T cell receptor (beta chain) appears in the sequencing data of a study of shared clonotypes between healthy human individuals. Regarding the study as a whole: Naive subsets typically showed greater estimated richness than memory subsets.

On this clone: Its antigen is as yet unknown. This same CDR3 is encoded by further DNA sequences in the sample.

Germline-derived CDR1 and CDR2 are SGHRS and YFSETQ. There are 13 residues in the CDR3. The V and J ends lost 4 bases and 2 bases, in that order; junction bases with no gene match: 2. Generated by immunoSEQ multiplex PCR, the TCRdb table keeps only in-frame clones and is missing some. The data show about 2,500,000 clones, around nine tenths seen once. The donors, all of them Caucasian adults, lived in Nashville, Tennessee. Division of CD4+ cells produced a CD45RA+ naive subset and a CD45RA-negative memory subset. Material: naive CD4+ T cells sorted from blood. Subset in this sample: CD45RA+ positively selected. This TCR was recovered from a man aged 18 to 29 in good health. The V and J genes are TRBV5-1 and TRBJ1-1; 7 bases align to TRBD1. CDR3 sequence: CASSRDRNTEAFF. CDR3 sequence (DNA): TGCGCCAGCAGCAGGGACAGAAACACTGAAGCTTTCTTT.